The entry below gives a single TCR beta chain sequence along with its context. Other DNA sequences in this specimen translate into the identical CDR3. The data derive from a study of blood T cell repertoires in COVID-19. In the study overall: Some COVID-19 samples were acute and others convalescent; all came from the United States, Italy and Spain.

Participants were aged about 18 to 100 years, lived in roughly 23 US areas, and enrolled virtually. In the authors' workflow: It was from reference gene primer amplification that nucleated cell counts were estimated. Profiled with immunoSEQ multiplex PCR; TCRdb holds only in-frame clones, not every one. The V and J calls and clone size come from that table; D and trimming were worked out from the DNA. Among hundreds of thousands of clones, about 88% were seen once, and the ten largest hold 3%. CDR3 size: 16 residues. Germline-derived CDR1 and CDR2 are SGHTA and FQGNSA. V gave up 3 bases and J gave up 7 bases, with 16 bases separating them.

Sequenced: PBMCs or T cells enriched from blood (not recorded which). This clonotype was obtained from a woman aged 45-60 years who had recovered from COVID-19. The chain couples TRBV7-2 to TRBJ1-6; a weak D match, TRBD1 (6 bases). DNA of the CDR3: TGTGCCAGCAGCTTTGGGCGGGGGCAGGGGAATTCACCCCTCCACTTT. As protein: CASSFGRGQGNSPLHF.